These 26 T cell receptor beta chains were sequenced from one sample in a study of blood T cells in healthy people across ages (dated by TCRdb to 2015 to 2017). Libraries were prepared through 5' RACE. Sequencing was performed on an Illumina HiSeq 2500. A second PCR of about 6 to 11 cycles was run with a J-beta primer mix and a sample-barcoded 5' primer. The public reads were run again by TCRdb, first through fastp at Q25 and then through MiXCR, and only productive beta chains were kept. CDR3 protein sequences are deduplicated, and each keeps its most common genes and DNA. The sample table holds around 1.7 million distinct CDR3 sequences, of which approximately 30% were seen once. In total, the top ten clones hold 7.7% of the sample. The material sequenced was blood. All receptors come from a woman in her twenties or thirties in good health.

This clonotype was picked up a small number of times. V usage is TRBV5-1 and J usage is TRBJ1-4; D is ambiguous. Germline lookup yields CDR1 SGHRS and CDR2 YFSETQ. The CDR3 has 15 residues. The V end was cut by 1 base, the J end by 5 bases, with 12 bases between. The CDR3 loop reads CASSLRPSKNEKLFF. The DNA of the CDR3 is TGCGCCAGCAGCTTGAGGCCATCCAAGAATGAAAAACTGTTTTTT.

This clonotype was detected ten times or more. The chain employs TRBV10-3 and TRBJ2-1, with D unresolved. V lost 10 bases, J lost 6 bases, and 10 bases lay in between. The CDR3 extends over 11 amino acids. Germline CDR1 reads ENHRY; CDR2 reads SYGVKD. The CDR3 nucleotides are TGTGCCACAGGCTTTGGCAATGAGCAGTTCTTC. Amino acid sequence: CATGFGNEQFF.

The chain recombines TRBV10-3 with TRBJ2-3; D is uncertain. The CDR3 has 13 amino acids. Germline-derived CDR1 and CDR2 are ENHRY and SYGVKD. The V end lost 2 bases, the J end lost 4 bases, and 7 bases lay between the germline ends. In nucleotides, the CDR3 is TGTGCCATCAGTGAGAGAGCGTCAGATACGCAGTATTTT. It yields the protein CAISERASDTQYF.

Details on this clonotype: This may come from a read error, since a much larger clone is one base off. This chain joins TRBV29-1 and TRBJ2-5; 7 bases map to TRBD2. The V gene end was trimmed by 4 bases and the J gene end by 5 bases; junction bases not matched to a gene: 7. Per the germline V gene, CDR1 is SQVTM and CDR2 is ANQGSEA. The CDR3 has 13 amino acids. The CDR3 DNA sequence: TGCAGCGTTGGGGGCGGGAGCGAGGAGACCCAGTACTTC. This gives the protein CSVGGGSEETQYF.

The chain couples TRBV5-1 to TRBJ2-4, with TRBD2 as a possible D gene (6 bases). The J call may be faulty, since TRBJ2-7 better matches the DNA end. Germline V gene lookup returns CDR1 SGHRS and CDR2 YFSETQ. The CDR3 is 16 amino acids. CDR3 sequence (DNA): TGCGCCAGCAGCTTGTTCCTCGAGTCCGGGGGCTACGAGCAGTACTTC. It yields the protein CASSLFLESGGYEQYF.

This clonotype was counted at least ten times. The chain employs TRBV15 and TRBJ2-2; D not resolved. The CDR3 runs 16 residues. CDR1 and CDR2 (germline): LNHNV, YYDKDF (reference sequence). V was trimmed by 0 bases and J by 2 bases, leaving 10 bases between them. The CDR3 region has the DNA TGTGCCACCAGCAGAGATAGAACTTTCAACACCGGGGAGCTGTTTTTT. This encodes CATSRDRTFNTGELFF.

The V and J genes are TRBV18 and TRBJ1-2, with D maybe TRBD1 (6 bases). This CDR3 is 15 amino acids long. V was clipped by 6 bases and J by 2 bases, with 16 bases between them. CDR1 and CDR2 from the germline V gene are KGHSH and LQKENI. The CDR3 sequence is CASSLDWTDNYGYTF. The DNA of the CDR3 is TGTGCCAGCTCCTTAGACTGGACAGACAACTATGGCTACACCTTC.

Remarks on this clonotype: At one end, the junction sequence differs from germline, possibly due to a read error. This chain links TRBV13 with TRBJ2-7, with a possible D match to TRBD1 (6 bases). This CDR3 comprises 13 residues. Germline V gene lookup returns CDR1 PRHDT and CDR2 FYEKMQ (reference sequence). The chain's CDR3 is CAGSPQQGGEQYF. The CDR3 DNA is TGTGCCGGCAGCCCACAACAGGGTGGCGAGCAGTACTTC. Supplemented by reference TRBV13 and TRBJ2-7, the full variable domain reads AAGVIQSPRHLIKEKRETATLKCYPIPRHDTVYWYQQGPGQDPQFLISFYEKMQSDKGSIPDRFSAQQFSDYHSELNMSSLELGDSALYFCAGSPQQGGEQYFGPGTRLTVT.

Only a few counts were recorded for this clonotype. V gene TRBV9 combines with J gene TRBJ2-1; 8 bases are shared with TRBD2. CDR3 length equals 16 residues. Germline lookup yields CDR1 SGDLS and CDR2 YYNGEE. J gave up 0 bases and V 4 bases, and 6 bases lay outside the gene matches. The CDR3 nucleotides are TGTGCCAGCAGCTTCCAAAGCGGGGGCTCCTACAATGAGCAGTTCTTC. Its protein product is CASSFQSGGSYNEQFF.

This clonotype was picked up a small number of times. The CDR3 DNA reads as TGTGCCAGCAGCTTATTTGGGGGCATCGGCTACACCTTC. Residues: CASSLFGGIGYTF. V and J are TRBV7-2 and TRBJ1-2, with TRBD1 as a possible D gene (6 bases). V dropped 2 bases and J dropped 8 bases, with 12 bases sitting between them. CDR3 length equals 13 residues. Germline V gene lookup returns CDR1 SGHTA and CDR2 FQGNSA.

This clonotype was seen repeatedly, ten times or more. The chain couples TRBV5-1 to TRBJ1-2; D is ambiguous. The V end lost 0 bases, the J end lost 4 bases, and 10 bases lay between the germline ends. The CDR3 totals 14 residues. CDR1 and CDR2 (germline): SGHRS, YFSETQ. DNA of the CDR3: TGCGCCAGCAGCTTGGGCCCCCAGGTCTATGGCTACACCTTC. Protein: CASSLGPQVYGYTF.

As for this clonotype: A single base separates this from a much larger clone, so it may be a read error. The rearrangement uses TRBV12-5 and TRBJ2-3, with 7 bases that match TRBD1. The germline gives CDR1 LGHNT, CDR2 FRNRAP. The V and J ends lost 2 bases and 0 bases, in that order; junction bases with no gene match: 11. The CDR3 is 18 residues long. CDR3: CASGLFPRTGISTDTQYF. As DNA, the CDR3 is TGTGCTAGTGGTTTGTTCCCGCGGACAGGCATCAGCACAGATACGCAGTATTTT.

In this sample, this clonotype turned up a few times. This chain connects TRBV7-9 to TRBJ2-1; the D gene is possibly TRBD1 (7 bases). The CDR3 covers 15 residues. V lost 4 bases and J lost 13, with 23 bases in between. Per the germline V gene, CDR1 is SEHNR and CDR2 is FQNEAQ (reference sequence). The CDR3 spells CASSSGQVGRETQFF. CDR3 in DNA: TGTGCCAGCAGCTCCGGACAGGTCGGGAGAGAGACCCAGTTCTTC.

For this clonotype: A read error is possible here, since a much larger clone lies one base away. Since no conserved phenylalanine or tryptophan closes the CDR3, a read error is the likely cause. This chain joins TRBV7-3 and TRBJ2-5; D not certain. Germline loops: CDR1 SGHTA, CDR2 FQGTGA. V lost 2 bases to trimming and J lost 2 bases, with 6 bases between them. This CDR3 spans 13 amino acids. CDR3: CASSLQRQETQYL. In DNA, the CDR3 is TGTGCCAGCAGCTTACAGAGACAAGAGACCCAGTACTTG.

This clonotype was detected only a few times. The rearrangement uses TRBV11-2 and TRBJ2-1; D not certain. The ends were cut back, 8 bases at V and 9 bases at J, with 11 bases in the middle. This CDR3 is built from 11 residues. The germline gives CDR1 SGHAT, CDR2 FQNNGV. CDR3 protein: CASRGPFEQFF. CDR3 sequence (DNA): TGTGCCAGCCGAGGACCTTTTGAGCAGTTCTTC.

This clonotype showed up many times. The chain has TRBV25-1 and TRBJ2-3; 8 nucleotides line up with TRBD2. The ends lost 5 bases at V and 1 base at J; junction bases unmatched: 8. The V gene's germline CDR1 is MGHDK and CDR2 SYGVNS. The CDR3 has 16 amino acids. Here the CDR3 reads CASSLQRELGTDTQYF. The CDR3 coding sequence is TGTGCCAGCAGTCTCCAGCGGGAGCTAGGCACAGATACGCAGTATTTT.

This clonotype came up many times. The chain has TRBV5-1 and TRBJ2-7, with D uncertain. Trimming took off 0 bases at V and 3 bases at J, with 7 bases between the two ends. Germline V lookup: CDR1 SGHRS, CDR2 YFSETQ. The length of the CDR3 is 13 residues. CDR3 loop: CASSLGHLYEQYF. The CDR3 region has the DNA TGCGCCAGCAGCTTGGGACACCTCTACGAGCAGTACTTC.

In this sample, this clonotype turned up a few times. This chain joins TRBV7-2 and TRBJ1-4; a weak D match, TRBD1 (6 bases). Germline loops: CDR1 SGHTA, CDR2 FQGNSA. Trimming pared 1 base from V and 5 bases from J, leaving 11 bases between. The CDR3 extends over 15 amino acids. For the CDR3, the DNA is TGTGCCAGCAGCTTAGATCCGGGGGCGAATGAAAAACTGTTTTTT. It yields the protein CASSLDPGANEKLFF.

The rearrangement uses TRBV6-4 and TRBJ2-3; 7 nucleotides match TRBD2. V dropped 0 bases and J dropped 2; count of bases not matched to a gene: 5. The CDR3 extends over 16 amino acids. CDR1 is MRHNA, CDR2 SNTAGT, per germline. CDR3 amino acids: CASSDSSGGLTDTQYF. CDR3 nucleotides: TGTGCCAGCAGTGACTCTTCGGGAGGTCTCACAGATACGCAGTATTTT.

The table lists this clonotype with a few counts. The V gene is TRBV4-3, the J gene TRBJ2-1; a possible D gene is TRBD2 (5 bases). V lost 0 bases and J 5 bases, leaving 11 bases between the germline ends. Looked up from germline, CDR1 is LGHNA and CDR2 is YSLEER. This CDR3 is 15 amino acids long. Here the CDR3 DNA reads TGCGCCAGCAGCCAAGAGCGGGCCTACAACAATGAGCAGTTCTTC. Amino acids: CASSQERAYNNEQFF.

This clonotype appeared a few times. This chain uses TRBV5-4 with TRBJ2-7; weak D call: TRBD1 (5 bases). The CDR3 is 18 amino acids. CDR1 and CDR2 (germline): SGHNT, YYREEE (reference sequence). Trimming removed 3 bases at V and 0 bases at J, with 22 bases between. Written as DNA, the CDR3 is TGTGCCAGCAGCTCAGGGTTCACCCCGACAGAAATCTCCTACGAGCAGTACTTC. Its translation is CASSSGFTPTEISYEQYF.

This clonotype was seen a handful of times. The chain has TRBV2 and TRBJ2-7, with TRBD1 identical over 7 bases. The CDR3 length is 14 residues. Germline lookup yields CDR1 SNHLY and CDR2 FYNNEI. Trimming removed 6 bases from V and 3 bases from J; junction bases left unmatched: 8. CDR3 in amino acids: CASRGTGVVYEQYF. The CDR3 nucleotides are TGTGCCAGCAGGGGAACAGGGGTTGTCTACGAGCAGTACTTC.

The genes are TRBV10-3 and TRBJ2-5; 10 bases fit TRBD1. Germline CDR1 ENHRY, CDR2 SYGVKD. The CDR3 has 14 amino acids. The junction had 2 bases not matched to a gene; V was cut back by 2 bases and J by 5 bases. CDR3 nucleotide sequence: TGTGCCATCAGTGAGGACAGGGGGCTGGAGACCCAGTACTTC. Its translation: CAISEDRGLETQYF.

The rearrangement links TRBV29-1 to TRBJ2-5; TRBD1 aligns across 7 bases. Trimming cost V 7 bases and J 2 bases; bases outside gene matches: 16. Germline V gene lookup returns CDR1 SQVTM and CDR2 ANQGSEA. This CDR3 is 16 amino acids long. CDR3 in DNA: TGCAGCGCCGCTGAGTCGTCCGGACAGGTACAAGAGACCCAGTACTTC. As protein: CSAAESSGQVQETQYF.

This clonotype showed up just a few times. The gene calls are TRBV5-1 and TRBJ2-7; 7 bases are shared with TRBD1. The germline V gene has CDR1 SGHRS and CDR2 YFSETQ. V dropped 0 bases and J dropped 0; count of bases not matched to a gene: 9. The CDR3 sequence is 17 residues long. The CDR3 DNA sequence: TGCGCCAGCAGCTTGGCCTCGGGCCAGGGGGTCTCCTACGAGCAGTACTTC. Translation: CASSLASGQGVSYEQYF.

In this sample, this clonotype turned up many times. The chain recombines TRBV20-1 with TRBJ2-7; 8 bases fit TRBD1. Per germline, CDR1 DFQATT and CDR2 SNEGSKA (reference sequence). The CDR3 is 13 residues long. The junction had 6 bases not matched to a gene; V was cut back by 5 bases and J by 3 bases. For the CDR3, the DNA is TGCAGTGCTGGTTGGGACAGGAACTACGAGCAGTACTTC. Protein sequence: CSAGWDRNYEQYF.